A single sample gave rise to the 31 T cell receptor beta chains below, sequenced in a study of blood T cell repertoires in COVID-19. Using immunoSEQ multiplex PCR, the repertoire was profiled, and TCRdb retains in-frame clones only, with some absent. The sample holds approximately 250,000 clones, about four fifths seen once. The sample taken for sequencing was peripheral blood. The receptors originated from a man aged 50-59 years with acute or convalescent COVID-19.

In its sample, this clone was seen a few times. This chain uses TRBV5-1 with TRBJ2-7, with 13 positions matching TRBD2. Germline V lookup: CDR1 SGHRS, CDR2 YFSETQ. The V gene end was trimmed by 4 bases and the J gene end by 4 bases; junction bases not matched to a gene: 5. The length of the CDR3 is 15 residues. The CDR3 spells CASSELAGGFYEQYF. CDR3 DNA sequence: TGCGCCAGCAGCGAACTAGCGGGAGGGTTTTACGAGCAGTACTTC.

V usage is TRBV10-3 and J usage is TRBJ1-5; 11 positions match TRBD1. Germline V lookup: CDR1 ENHRY, CDR2 SYGVKD. CDR3 size: 15 residues. The V and J ends lost 2 bases and 7 bases, in that order; junction bases with no gene match: 4. CDR3: CAISERTGGEQPQHF. CDR3 nucleotides: TGTGCCATCAGTGAGAGGACAGGGGGCGAGCAGCCCCAGCATTTT.

The chain uses TRBV6-5 and TRBJ1-4, with D unresolved. Trimming took 7 bases from V and 8 from J, leaving 17 bases between them. The CDR3 spans 14 residues. Per germline, CDR1 MNHEY and CDR2 SVGAGI. The CDR3 region is CASTINGAVEKLFF. DNA for the CDR3: TGTGCCAGCACCATCAATGGCGCGGTCGAAAAACTGTTTTTT.

The chain couples TRBV6-5 to TRBJ1-2; 9 bases fit TRBD1. The V gene end was trimmed by 5 bases and the J gene end by 7 bases; junction bases not matched to a gene: 11. Per the germline V gene, CDR1 is MNHEY and CDR2 is SVGAGI. The CDR3 is made up of 15 amino acids. DNA of the CDR3: TGTGCCAGCAGTCTTCGGACAGGGGAGATCGCTGGCTACACCTTC. It specifies CASSLRTGEIAGYTF.

This clone was observed a single time. The chain links TRBV5-4 to TRBJ2-6, with D tentatively TRBD1 (6 bases). CDR3 length: 15 amino acids. The ends were cut back, 4 bases at V and 4 bases at J, with 12 bases in the middle. Germline V CDR1 and CDR2: SGHNT, YYREEE (reference sequence). The CDR3 region has the DNA TGTGCCAGCAGCCCCACAGGGCACGGGGCCAACGTCCTGACTTTC. Translating gives CASSPTGHGANVLTF.

This chain connects TRBV25-1 to TRBJ1-2; 7 nucleotides match TRBD1. The CDR3 has 16 amino acids. The V gene's germline CDR1 is MGHDK and CDR2 SYGVNS. Trimming removed 2 bases from V and 7 bases from J; junction bases left unmatched: 13. DNA for the CDR3: TGTGCCAGCAGTGAAACCGGCGACAGGGTTGGAAGTGGCTACACCTTC. This codes for CASSETGDRVGSGYTF.

CDR3 amino acids: CASSQEGGDRESGANVLTF. Here the CDR3 DNA reads TGCGCCAGCAGCCAAGAAGGGGGGGACAGGGAAAGTGGGGCCAACGTCCTGACTTTC. The rearrangement uses TRBV4-1 and TRBJ2-6, with TRBD1 identical over 9 bases. The CDR3 extends over 19 amino acids. J lost 3 bases, V lost 0 bases, and 9 bases had no gene match. CDR1 and CDR2 from the germline V gene are MGHRA and YSYEKL.

This clone has just one count. The junction does not match germline at one end; this may be a read error. V usage is TRBV3-1 (or the pseudogene TRBV3-2) and J usage is TRBJ1-2, with D maybe TRBD1 (6 bases). The germline V gene has CDR1 LGHDT and CDR2 YNNKEL (reference sequence). The CDR3 consists of 12 residues. CDR3 sequence (DNA): TGTGCCAGCAGCCAAGACAAGACAGGACCCCGTTTC. This translates into CASSQDKTGPRF.

This clone was seen a handful of times. CDR3 residues: CASSFSGATEAFF. The CDR3 nucleotides read TGTGCCAGCAGTTTTTCAGGGGCCACTGAAGCTTTCTTT. V usage is TRBV27 and J usage is TRBJ1-1; D is possibly TRBD1 (6 bases). CDR1 is MNHEY, CDR2 SMNVEV, per germline (reference sequence). This CDR3 is 13 amino acids long. Trimming took 3 bases from V and 4 from J, leaving 9 bases between them.

The chain combines TRBV6-5 with TRBJ2-7; weak D call: TRBD2 (6 bases). The CDR3 runs to 14 residues. The V gene's germline CDR1 is MNHEY and CDR2 SVGAGI. V lost 6 bases and J 3 bases, leaving 15 bases between the germline ends. The CDR3 sequence is CASSLSGDNYEQYF. CDR3 DNA sequence: TGTGCCAGCAGCCTTAGCGGAGATAACTACGAGCAGTACTTC.

V and J are TRBV2 and TRBJ1-4, with TRBD1 as a possible D gene (5 bases). Trimming removed 4 bases at V and 3 bases at J, with 9 bases between. Germline CDR1 SNHLY, CDR2 FYNNEI. This CDR3 contains 14 residues. The CDR3 DNA follows: TGTGCCAGCAGTGGACAGACTGCTAATGAAAAACTGTTTTTT. This gives the protein CASSGQTANEKLFF.

The rearrangement joins TRBV14 to TRBJ1-1; 9 bases agree with TRBD1. Germline CDR1 reads SGHDN; CDR2 reads FVKESK. After removal of 4 bases from V and 3 bases from J, the junction contained 0 bases not matched to a gene. The CDR3 totals 13 residues. CDR3: CASSRQGDTEAFF. CDR3 DNA: TGTGCCAGCAGCCGACAGGGGGACACTGAAGCTTTCTTT. The variable domain in full, completed from reference TRBV14 and TRBJ1-1, reads EAGVTQFPSHSVIEKGQTVTLRCDPISGHDNLYWYRRVMGKEIKFLLHFVKESKQDESGMPNNRFLAERTGGTYSTLKVQPAELEDSGVYFCASSRQGDTEAFFGQGTRLTVV.

This CDR3 is CASSLAPASGELFF. The CDR3 DNA sequence: TGCGCCAGCAGCTTGGCTCCAGCGTCCGGGGAGCTGTTTTTT. The V and J genes are TRBV5-1 and TRBJ2-2; no clear D. Germline CDR1 and CDR2: SGHRS and YFSETQ. The CDR3 totals 14 residues. Trimming took off 0 bases at V and 6 bases at J, with 9 bases between the two ends.

Worth noting for this clone: One end of the junction does not line up with germline, which may come from a read error. Here the CDR3 reads CSASDYGYTF. The CDR3 nucleotides read TGCAGTGCTTCCGACTACGGCTACACCTTC. The chain links TRBV20-1 to TRBJ1-2; the D is unclear. Germline CDR1 is DFQATT and CDR2 is SNEGSKA (reference sequence). The CDR3 consists of 10 residues.

This chain links TRBV4-1 with TRBJ1-5, with D unresolved. The CDR3 contains 13 residues. The germline gives CDR1 MGHRA, CDR2 YSYEKL. V lost 3 bases and J 5 bases, leaving 8 bases between the germline ends. The CDR3 protein is CASSQENYQPQHF. The CDR3 region has the DNA TGCGCCAGCAGCCAGGAGAATTATCAGCCCCAGCATTTT.

This chain joins TRBV13 and TRBJ2-3, with 7 bases identical to TRBD1. The CDR3 totals 14 residues. Trimming cost V 5 bases and J 4 bases; bases outside gene matches: 6. CDR1 and CDR2 (germline): PRHDT, FYEKMQ (reference sequence). CDR3 in DNA: TGTGCCAGCAGCGTCCAGGGGGTCCCAGATACGCAGTATTTT. Translating gives CASSVQGVPDTQYF.

The chain combines TRBV6-6 with TRBJ2-5, with D tentatively TRBD1 (5 bases). The CDR3 sequence is 12 residues long. V was shortened by 8 bases and J by 4 bases, with 11 bases between the two germline ends. Germline V lookup: CDR1 MNHNY, CDR2 SVGAGI (reference sequence). The CDR3: CASQGYGETQYF. Here the CDR3 DNA reads TGTGCCAGCCAGGGCTATGGAGAGACCCAGTACTTC.

The V gene is TRBV2, the J gene TRBJ2-1, with D maybe TRBD1 (6 bases). The CDR3 is made up of 13 amino acids. Germline assignment: CDR1 SNHLY and CDR2 FYNNEI. Trimming stripped 4 bases from V and 8 bases from J, with 12 bases between. Here the CDR3 reads CASSGTQGYEQFF. The CDR3 DNA is TGTGCCAGCAGTGGAACACAGGGTTATGAGCAGTTCTTC.

V gene TRBV19 combines with J gene TRBJ2-5, with D perhaps matching TRBD1 (5 bases). CDR1 LNHDA and CDR2 SQIVND come from the germline V gene (reference sequence). The CDR3 is made up of 14 amino acids. The V and J ends lost 3 bases and 2 bases respectively, with 10 bases between them. This CDR3 reads CASSIRQGQETQYF. The CDR3, as DNA: TGTGCCAGTAGTATTAGGCAGGGTCAAGAGACCCAGTACTTC. Full variable domain (remainder filled in from reference TRBV19 and TRBJ2-5): DGGITQSPKYLFRKEGQNVTLSCEQNLNHDAMYWYRQDPGQGLRLIYYSQIVNDFQKGDIAEGYSVSREKKESFPLTVTSAQKNPTAFYLCASSIRQGQETQYFGPGTRLLVL.

This rearrangement joins TRBV7-9 to TRBJ2-2, with 7 nucleotides matching TRBD1. From germline, CDR1 is SEHNR and CDR2 FQNEAQ (reference sequence). V gave up 3 bases and J gave up 4 bases; unmatched junction bases: 8. The CDR3 spans 16 residues. The CDR3 loop reads CASSLEHRGSTGELFF. The CDR3 nucleotides are TGTGCCAGCAGCTTGGAGCACAGGGGAAGCACCGGGGAGCTGTTTTTT.

This sequence joins TRBV28 and TRBJ1-4, with TRBD1 as a possible D gene (5 bases). The CDR3 has 14 amino acids. V was trimmed by 4 bases and J by 7 bases, leaving 13 bases between them. Germline V gene lookup returns CDR1 MDHEN and CDR2 SYDVKM. CDR3 protein: CASSSGGVSEKLFF. The CDR3 region has the DNA TGTGCCAGCAGTTCGGGGGGGGTTAGTGAAAAACTGTTTTTT.

The rearrangement joins TRBV27 to TRBJ1-1, with a weak D call TRBD1 (5 bases). Germline assignment: CDR1 MNHEY and CDR2 SMNVEV (reference sequence). Deletions cut 4 bases from V and 5 bases from J, with 11 bases between. The CDR3 extends over 13 amino acids. The CDR3 sequence is CASSSGFRTEAFF. CDR3 sequence (DNA): TGTGCCAGCAGTTCAGGGTTTAGGACTGAAGCTTTCTTT.

The rearrangement joins TRBV7-2 to TRBJ2-2; 8 nucleotides line up with TRBD2. From germline, CDR1 is SGHTA and CDR2 FQGNSA. V trimming: 7 bases; J trimming: 3 bases; junction bases outside the gene matches: 13. This CDR3 has 17 amino acids. The CDR3 here is CASNDDFRGGDTGELFF. CDR3 nucleotides: TGTGCCAGCAACGATGACTTCCGGGGGGGCGACACCGGGGAGCTGTTTTTT.

There are a few counts of this clone. The V gene is TRBV19, the J gene TRBJ1-6, with 9 bases matching TRBD1. Germline CDR1 reads LNHDA; CDR2 reads SQIVND (reference sequence). J lost 8 bases, V lost 6 bases, and 2 bases had no gene match. The CDR3 spans 13 residues. CDR3 amino acids: CASRGTGYSPLHF. CDR3 nucleotides: TGTGCCAGTAGGGGGACAGGGTATTCACCCCTCCACTTT.

The chain is built from TRBV5-1 and TRBJ2-3, with TRBD2 matching over 9 bases. This CDR3 contains 13 residues. Germline values: CDR1 SGHRS, CDR2 YFSETQ. Trimming took 5 bases from V and 6 from J; bases not matched to a gene: 4. CDR3 sequence (DNA): TGCGCCAGCAGTAGCGGGAGCCCCGATACGCAGTATTTT. This translates into CASSSGSPDTQYF.

This clone was counted a few times. V and J are TRBV6-5 and TRBJ1-2, with D maybe TRBD1 (6 bases). Deletions cut 0 bases from V and 4 bases from J, with 9 bases between. This CDR3 has 14 amino acids. Germline V gives CDR1 MNHEY, CDR2 SVGAGI. Written as DNA, the CDR3 is TGTGCCAGCAGTTACTCAAAGACAGGCTATGGCTACACCTTC. It codes for CASSYSKTGYGYTF.

The chain couples TRBV19 to TRBJ2-5; weak D call: TRBD2 (6 bases). V dropped 6 bases and J dropped 2 bases, with 10 bases sitting between them. The CDR3 covers 13 residues. The germline V gene encodes CDR1 LNHDA and CDR2 SQIVND (reference sequence). CDR3 coding DNA: TGTGCCAGTAGCGGAGGACTACAAGAGACCCAGTACTTC. Amino acid sequence: CASSGGLQETQYF.

V gene TRBV6-5 combines with J gene TRBJ2-1; 8 bases align to TRBD1. The CDR3 sequence is 14 residues long. With V trimmed by 6 bases and J by 7 bases, 8 bases remained unmatched. Germline loops: CDR1 MNHEY, CDR2 SVGAGI. The CDR3: CASRNTGGINEQFF. CDR3 bases: TGTGCCAGCAGAAATACAGGGGGAATAAATGAGCAGTTCTTC.

The chain recombines TRBV5-1 with TRBJ2-1, with D possibly matching TRBD1 (6 bases). CDR1 and CDR2 (germline): SGHRS, YFSETQ. The CDR3 totals 14 residues. The V end was cut by 6 bases, the J end by 2 bases, with 12 bases between. The CDR3 bases are TGCGCCAGCACACAGGACAGAGCCTACAATGAGCAGTTCTTC. Translating gives CASTQDRAYNEQFF.

The rearrangement joins TRBV7-9 to TRBJ1-1; the match to TRBD1 covers 7 bases. The germline V gene encodes CDR1 SEHNR and CDR2 FQNEAQ (reference sequence). The CDR3 has 14 amino acids. V lost 5 bases, J lost 4 bases, and 7 bases stayed unmatched. As DNA, the CDR3 is TGTGCCAGCAGCCCTGACAGGGTGCGCACTGAAGCTTTCTTT. This encodes CASSPDRVRTEAFF.

The chain joins TRBV5-1 to TRBJ2-3; TRBD2 is a possible D gene (6 bases). V was pared by 0 bases and J by 0 bases, with 11 bases between. The CDR3 is made up of 16 amino acids. Germline CDR1 and CDR2: SGHRS and YFSETQ. The CDR3 loop is CASSLALALSTDTQYF. CDR3 sequence (DNA): TGCGCCAGCAGCTTGGCTCTAGCGTTAAGCACAGATACGCAGTATTTT.